Sequencing of this T cell receptor (beta chain) was carried out in a study of blood T cell repertoires in COVID-19. Across the whole study: Acute-phase and convalescent COVID-19 samples originated in the United States, Italy and Spain. In each case, the material was cDNA or gDNA derived from T cells, B-cell-depleted T cells, or PBMCs.

CDR1 and CDR2 (germline): GTSNPN, SVGIG (reference sequence). The CDR3 is 12 amino acids. The V gene lost 2 bases and the J gene lost 4 bases, with 8 bases spanning the gap. Per the original data handling: Cell counts per sample came from amplifying reference gene primers. Profiled with immunoSEQ multiplex PCR; TCRdb holds only in-frame clones, not every one. The V and J calls and clone size were taken over from that table, and D and trimming were inferred from the DNA. The sample lists 200,000 to 300,000 clones; approximately 90% were seen once. The sequenced sample consisted of peripheral blood. The clonotype was recovered from a man aged 55-75 years who had recovered from COVID-19. This chain links TRBV30 with TRBJ1-2; D is perhaps TRBD1 (5 bases). DNA of the CDR3: TGTGCCTGGAGTCCCCAGGGCTATGGCTACACCTTC. This sequence encodes CAWSPQGYGYTF.